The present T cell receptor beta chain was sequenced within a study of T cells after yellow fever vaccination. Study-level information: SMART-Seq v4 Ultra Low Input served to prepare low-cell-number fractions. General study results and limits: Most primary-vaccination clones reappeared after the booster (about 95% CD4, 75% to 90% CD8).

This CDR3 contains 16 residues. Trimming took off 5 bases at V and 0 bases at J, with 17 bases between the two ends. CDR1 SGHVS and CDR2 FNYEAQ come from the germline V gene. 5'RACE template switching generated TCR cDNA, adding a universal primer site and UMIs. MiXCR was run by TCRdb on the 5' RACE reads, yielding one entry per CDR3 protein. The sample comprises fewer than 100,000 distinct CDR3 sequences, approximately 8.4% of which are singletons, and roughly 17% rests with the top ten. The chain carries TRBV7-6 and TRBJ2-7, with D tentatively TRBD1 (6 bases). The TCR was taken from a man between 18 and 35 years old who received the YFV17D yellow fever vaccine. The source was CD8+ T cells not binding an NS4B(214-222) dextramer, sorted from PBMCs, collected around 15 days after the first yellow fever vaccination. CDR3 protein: CASSPGTPGFSYEQYF. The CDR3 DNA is TGTGCCAGCAGCCCCGGGACACCTGGGTTCTCCTACGAGCAGTACTTC.